Listed below are T cell receptor beta chains from one sample, sequenced in a study of T cells after posttransplantation cyclophosphamide. The repertoire was sequenced with immunoSEQ multiplex PCR; TCRdb's copy has only in-frame clones and lacks some. The sample lists about 43,000 clones, roughly 91% seen once, with over 2% in the top ten. The specimen comprised PBMCs, sampled about 60 days after allogeneic stem cell transplant with posttransplant cyclophosphamide. These receptors were collected from a male patient aged 55 to 69 who received an allogeneic stem cell transplant from a related donor and was CMV-positive. Certain T cells may be donor cells from the graft. The CDR3 runs from the conserved cysteine through the conserved F or W. Fields, in order: V gene, clone size, D gene, J gene, CDR3 protein, CDR3 DNA. D genes are given only for firm matches. Size values are once, few and many counts, or a class for expanded clones, and some rows have none.

V: TRBV4-2; size: -; D: TRBD1; J: TRBJ1-5; CDR3: CASSQDHTGVQPQHF; DNA: TGTGCCAGCAGCCAAGATCACACAGGGGTCCAGCCCCAGCATTTT
V: TRBV11-2; size: -; D: -; J: TRBJ1-3; CDR3: CASSLPQGSGNTIYF; DNA: TGTGCCAGCAGCCTACCCCAGGGGTCTGGAAACACCATATATTTT
V: TRBV7-9; size: once; D: TRBD1; J: TRBJ1-1; CDR3: CASSPPGTGSGGRSRAFF; DNA: TGTGCCAGCAGCCCGCCTGGGACAGGGTCAGGGGGTAGGTCGAGGGCTTTCTTT
V: TRBV7-9; size: -; D: -; J: TRBJ1-2; CDR3: CASSLQGTGNYGYTF; DNA: TGTGCCAGCAGCTTGCAGGGGACGGGAAACTATGGCTACACCTTC
V: TRBV11-2; size: -; D: -; J: TRBJ2-7; CDR3: CASSLDSDYEQYF; DNA: TGTGCCAGCAGCTTGGACAGTGACTACGAGCAGTACTTC
V: TRBV7-2; size: -; D: -; J: TRBJ1-1; CDR3: CASSSSWGLEAFF; DNA: TGTGCCAGCAGCTCCTCGTGGGGCCTTGAAGCTTTCTTT
V: TRBV9; size: -; D: -; J: TRBJ1-1; CDR3: CASSVRQLLLGPGDEAFF; DNA: TGTGCCAGCAGCGTACGGCAGCTTTTGTTGGGGCCCGGAGATGAAGCTTTCTTT
V: TRBV27; size: -; D: -; J: TRBJ2-6; CDR3: CASSLWAPPGANVLTF; DNA: TGTGCCAGCAGTTTATGGGCCCCACCTGGGGCCAACGTCCTGACTTTC
V: TRBV9; size: few; D: -; J: TRBJ2-2; CDR3: CASSVLAGANTGELFF; DNA: TGTGCCAGCAGCGTTCTCGCAGGGGCTAACACCGGGGAGCTGTTTTTT
V: TRBV5-1; size: -; D: TRBD1; J: TRBJ1-1; CDR3: CASSYPTGGPLREAFF; DNA: TGCGCCAGCAGCTACCCGACAGGGGGCCCCCTCCGGGAAGCTTTCTTT
V: TRBV2; size: -; D: -; J: TRBJ2-3; CDR3: CASSGSVGTQYF; DNA: TGTGCCAGCAGTGGAAGCGTCGGTACGCAGTATTTT
V: TRBV9; size: -; D: -; J: TRBJ1-1; CDR3: CASSAQENTEAFF; DNA: TGTGCCAGCAGCGCGCAGGAGAACACTGAAGCTTTCTTT
V: TRBV4-1; size: few; D: TRBD2; J: TRBJ2-1; CDR3: CASRQRGIAGGYNEQFF; DNA: TGCGCCAGCAGGCAAAGGGGAATAGCGGGGGGCTACAATGAGCAGTTCTTC
V: TRBV7-2; size: -; D: TRBD2; J: TRBJ2-1; CDR3: CASSFSPGLASEQFF; DNA: TGTGCCAGCAGCTTTTCTCCGGGACTAGCTAGTGAGCAGTTCTTC
V: TRBV7-8; size: -; D: TRBD1; J: TRBJ2-5; CDR3: CASSTLGTGDKETQYF; DNA: TGTGCCAGCAGCACCCTAGGGACAGGAGATAAAGAGACCCAGTACTTC
V: TRBV2; size: -; D: -; J: TRBJ2-1; CDR3: CASRDAGRSYNEQFF; DNA: TGTGCCAGCAGGGATGCAGGGAGGTCCTACAATGAGCAGTTCTTC
V: TRBV2; size: once; D: TRBD2; J: TRBJ2-1; CDR3: CASKTSGGARSEQFF; DNA: TGTGCCAGCAAGACTAGCGGGGGGGCAAGGAGTGAGCAGTTCTTC
V: TRBV5-1; size: -; D: -; J: TRBJ1-1; CDR3: CASSLTGDVMNTEAFF; DNA: TGTGCCAGCAGCTTGACGGGGGATGTTATGAACACTGAAGCTTTCTTT
V: TRBV9; size: -; D: TRBD1; J: TRBJ1-1; CDR3: CAGSWTGDTEAFF; DNA: TGTGCCGGCAGCTGGACAGGGGATACTGAAGCTTTCTTT
V: TRBV6-1; size: -; D: -; J: TRBJ1-5; CDR3: CASSEALLGIPGGNQPQHF; DNA: TGTGCCAGCAGTGAAGCGCTTCTGGGGATCCCAGGGGGCAATCAGCCCCAGCATTTT
V: TRBV5-4; size: few; D: -; J: TRBJ1-1; CDR3: CASSPRGGDTEAFF; DNA: TGTGCCAGCAGCCCCCGCGGGGGGGACACTGAAGCTTTCTTT
V: TRBV30; size: -; D: -; J: TRBJ1-2; CDR3: CAWGREGNYGYTF; DNA: TGTGCCTGGGGCAGGGAGGGGAACTATGGCTACACCTTC
V: TRBV18; size: -; D: -; J: TRBJ1-3; CDR3: CASSPAFRTAGNTIYF; DNA: TGTGCCAGCTCACCAGCGTTCAGGACAGCTGGAAACACCATATATTTT
V: TRBV15; size: -; D: -; J: TRBJ2-3; CDR3: CATRELSSTDTQYF; DNA: TGTGCCACCCGCGAGTTGAGTAGCACAGATACGCAGTATTTT
V: TRBV27; size: -; D: -; J: TRBJ1-1; CDR3: CASSLSGGGTEAFF; DNA: TGTGCCAGCAGTTTATCGGGTGGAGGGACTGAAGCTTTCTTT
V: TRBV14; size: -; D: TRBD2; J: TRBJ2-5; CDR3: CASSQGLAGDLLKETQYF; DNA: TGTGCCAGCAGCCAGGGACTAGCGGGGGACCTACTTAAAGAGACCCAGTACTTC
V: TRBV9; size: -; D: -; J: TRBJ2-5; CDR3: CASSVFEETQYF; DNA: TGTGCCAGCAGCGTATTTGAGGAGACCCAGTACTTC